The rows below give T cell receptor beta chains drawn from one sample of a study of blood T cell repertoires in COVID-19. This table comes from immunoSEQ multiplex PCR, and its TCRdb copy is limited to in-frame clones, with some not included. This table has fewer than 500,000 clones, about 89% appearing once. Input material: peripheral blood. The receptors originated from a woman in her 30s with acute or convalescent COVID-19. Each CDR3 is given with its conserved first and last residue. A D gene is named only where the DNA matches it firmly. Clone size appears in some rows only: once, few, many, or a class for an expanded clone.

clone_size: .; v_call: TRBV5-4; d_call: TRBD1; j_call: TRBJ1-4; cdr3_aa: CASTRTGSEKLFF; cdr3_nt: TGTGCCAGCACCCGGACAGGTTCCGAAAAACTGTTTTTT
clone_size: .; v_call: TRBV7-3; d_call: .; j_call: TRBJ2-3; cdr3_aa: CASSFGLHTDTQYF; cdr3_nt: TGTGCCAGCAGCTTTGGGCTACACACAGATACGCAGTATTTT
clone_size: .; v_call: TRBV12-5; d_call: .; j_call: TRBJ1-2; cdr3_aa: CASGTSGHGYTF; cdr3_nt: TGTGCTAGTGGCACCTCAGGCCACGGCTACACCTTC
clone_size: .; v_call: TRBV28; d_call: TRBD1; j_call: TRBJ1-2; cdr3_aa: CASSISRDRGYGYTF; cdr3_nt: TGTGCCAGCAGTATAAGCCGGGACAGGGGTTATGGCTACACCTTC
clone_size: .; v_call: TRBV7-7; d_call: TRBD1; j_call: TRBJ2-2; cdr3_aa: CASQGTGGRTGELFF; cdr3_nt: TGTGCCAGCCAAGGGACAGGGGGTAGGACCGGGGAGCTGTTTTTT
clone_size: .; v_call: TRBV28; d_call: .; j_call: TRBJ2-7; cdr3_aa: CASSFSVGGPFEQYF; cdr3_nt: TGTGCCAGCAGTTTTTCGGTGGGGGGGCCTTTCGAGCAGTACTTC
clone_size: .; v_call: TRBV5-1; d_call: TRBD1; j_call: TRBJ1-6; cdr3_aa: CASSSGQVGALRDNSPLHF; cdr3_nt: TGCGCCAGCAGCTCCGGACAGGTAGGAGCCCTTCGAGATAATTCACCCCTCCACTTT
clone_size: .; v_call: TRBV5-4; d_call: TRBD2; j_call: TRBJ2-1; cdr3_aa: CASRSYGTSGEGEQFF; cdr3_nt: TGTGCCAGCAGGTCGTACGGGACTAGCGGGGAAGGTGAGCAGTTCTTC
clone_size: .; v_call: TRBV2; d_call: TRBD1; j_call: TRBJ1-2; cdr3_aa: CAILGQPLNYGYTF; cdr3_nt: TGTGCCATTCTGGGACAGCCGCTGAACTATGGCTACACCTTC
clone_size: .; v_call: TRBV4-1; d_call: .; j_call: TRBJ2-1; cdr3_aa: CASSESGQAYNEQFF; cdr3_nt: TGCGCCAGCAGCGAAAGCGGCCAGGCATACAATGAGCAGTTCTTC
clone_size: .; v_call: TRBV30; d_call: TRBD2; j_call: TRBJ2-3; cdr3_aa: CGGAGENTDTQYF; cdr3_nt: TGTGGCGGGGCGGGGGAGAACACAGATACGCAGTATTTT
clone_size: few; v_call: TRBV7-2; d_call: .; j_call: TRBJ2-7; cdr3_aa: CASSQATQIYEQYF; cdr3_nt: TGTGCCAGCAGCCAAGCCACTCAAATCTACGAGCAGTACTTC
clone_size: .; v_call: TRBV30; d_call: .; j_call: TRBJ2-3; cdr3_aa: CAWRANGQMRDTQYF; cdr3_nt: TGTGCCTGGAGGGCTAATGGACAGATGCGGGATACGCAGTATTTT
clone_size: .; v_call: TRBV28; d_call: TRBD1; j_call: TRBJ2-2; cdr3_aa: CASSFHFGTGSGELFF; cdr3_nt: TGTGCCAGCAGTTTTCATTTTGGGACAGGGAGCGGGGAGCTGTTTTTT
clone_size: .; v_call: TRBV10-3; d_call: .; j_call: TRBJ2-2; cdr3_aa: CAIRARGDTGELFF; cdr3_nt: TGTGCCATCAGGGCCAGGGGGGACACCGGGGAGCTGTTTTTT
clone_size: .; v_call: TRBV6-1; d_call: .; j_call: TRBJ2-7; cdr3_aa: CASSEDRVDYEQYF; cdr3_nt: TGTGCCAGCAGTGAAGACAGGGTCGACTACGAGCAGTACTTC
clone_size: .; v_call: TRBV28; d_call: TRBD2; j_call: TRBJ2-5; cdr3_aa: CASIYRGGQETQYF; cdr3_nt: TGTGCCAGCATCTACCGGGGGGGCCAAGAGACCCAGTACTTC
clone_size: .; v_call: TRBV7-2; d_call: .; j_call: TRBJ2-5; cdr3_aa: CASSLSETQYF; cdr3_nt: TGTGCCAGCAGTCTCTCAGAGACCCAGTACTTC
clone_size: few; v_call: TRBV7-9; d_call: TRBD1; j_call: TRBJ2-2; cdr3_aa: CASSVYRGDTGELFF; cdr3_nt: TGTGCCAGCAGCGTATACAGGGGAGACACCGGGGAGCTGTTTTTT
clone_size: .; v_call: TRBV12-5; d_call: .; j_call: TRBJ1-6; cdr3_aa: CASGRGDSNNSPLHF; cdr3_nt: TGTGCTAGTGGTCGGGGGGACTCTAATAATTCACCCCTCCACTTT
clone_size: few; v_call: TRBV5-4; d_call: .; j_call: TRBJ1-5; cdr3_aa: CASSLQPGDQPQHF; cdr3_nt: TGTGCCAGCAGCCTTCAACCAGGGGATCAGCCCCAGCATTTT
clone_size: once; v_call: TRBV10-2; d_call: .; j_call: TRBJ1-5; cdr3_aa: CASSHSYKGASNQPQHF; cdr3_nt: TGCGCCAGCAGCCACAGTTATAAAGGGGCCAGCAATCAGCCCCAGCATTTT
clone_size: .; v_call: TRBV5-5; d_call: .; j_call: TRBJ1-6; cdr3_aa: CASSPRNRYLHSPLHF; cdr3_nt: TGTGCCAGCAGCCCCCGCAACCGCTACTTACATTCACCCCTCCACTTT
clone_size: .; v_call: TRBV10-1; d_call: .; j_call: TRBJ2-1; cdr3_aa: CASSAGTSSYNEQFF; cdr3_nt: TGCGCCAGCAGTGCAGGGACAAGCTCCTACAATGAGCAGTTCTTC
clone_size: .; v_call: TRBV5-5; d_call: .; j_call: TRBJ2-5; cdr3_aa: CASSLAAGYETQYF; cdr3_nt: TGTGCCAGCAGCTTGGCCGCCGGGTACGAGACCCAGTACTTC
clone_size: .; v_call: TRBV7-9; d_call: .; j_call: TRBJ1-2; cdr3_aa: CASSTLRGDYGYTF; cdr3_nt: TGTGCCAGCAGCACCCTACGGGGGGACTATGGCTACACCTTC
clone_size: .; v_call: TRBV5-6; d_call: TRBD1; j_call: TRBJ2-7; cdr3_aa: CASSSGPGQGYEQYF; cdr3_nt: TGTGCCAGCAGCTCAGGGCCGGGACAGGGCTACGAGCAGTACTTC
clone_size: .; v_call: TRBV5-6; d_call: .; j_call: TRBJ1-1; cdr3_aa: CASSLGGRTEAFF; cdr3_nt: TGTGCCAGCAGCTTGGGGGGGCGGACTGAAGCTTTCTTT
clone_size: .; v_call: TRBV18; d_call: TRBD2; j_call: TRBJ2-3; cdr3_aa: CASSPIAGGPDTQYF; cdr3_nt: TGTGCCAGCTCACCGATAGCGGGGGGGCCAGATACGCAGTATTTT
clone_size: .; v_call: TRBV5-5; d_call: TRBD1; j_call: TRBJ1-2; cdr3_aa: CASSVLDRGARDGYTF; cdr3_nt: TGTGCCAGCAGCGTTCTCGACAGGGGCGCCCGTGATGGCTACACCTTC
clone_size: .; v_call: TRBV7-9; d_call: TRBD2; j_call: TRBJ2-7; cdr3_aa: CASSLPGGDEQYF; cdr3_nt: TGTGCCAGCAGCCTCCCGGGGGGAGACGAGCAGTACTTC
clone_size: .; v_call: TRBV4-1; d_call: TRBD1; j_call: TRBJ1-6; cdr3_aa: CASSLDGQGNSPLHF; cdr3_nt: TGCGCCAGCAGCCTGGACGGACAGGGAAATTCACCCCTCCACTTT
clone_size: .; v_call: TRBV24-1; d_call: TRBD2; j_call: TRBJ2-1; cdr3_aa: CATSGGAVNEQFF; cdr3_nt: TGTGCCACTAGCGGGGGGGCCGTTAATGAGCAGTTCTTC
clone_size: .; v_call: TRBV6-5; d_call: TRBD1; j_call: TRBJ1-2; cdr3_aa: CASSSDRGDSYTF; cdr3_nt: TGTGCCAGCAGTAGCGACAGGGGGGATAGCTACACCTTC
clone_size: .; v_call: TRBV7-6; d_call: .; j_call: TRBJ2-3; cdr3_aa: CASSLAGGPTDTQYF; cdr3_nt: TGTGCCAGCAGCTTAGCGGGGGGACCTACAGATACGCAGTATTTT
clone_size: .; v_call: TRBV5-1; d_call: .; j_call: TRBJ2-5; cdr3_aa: CARKRDGKETQYF; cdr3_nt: TGCGCCAGAAAGAGGGATGGGAAAGAGACCCAGTACTTC
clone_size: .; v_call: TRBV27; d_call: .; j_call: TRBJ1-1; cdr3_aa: CASSLSLTSGGGTEAFF; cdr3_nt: TGTGCCAGCAGTTTATCCTTAACGTCGGGGGGTGGGACTGAAGCTTTCTTT
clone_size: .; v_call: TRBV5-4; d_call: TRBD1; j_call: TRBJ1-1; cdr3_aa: CASSLPGQKNTEAFF; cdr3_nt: TGTGCCAGCAGCTTGCCGGGACAGAAAAACACTGAAGCTTTCTTT
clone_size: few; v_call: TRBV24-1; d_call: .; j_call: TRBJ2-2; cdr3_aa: CATSDLQGAGELFF; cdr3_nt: TGTGCCACCAGTGATTTGCAGGGCGCCGGGGAGCTGTTTTTT
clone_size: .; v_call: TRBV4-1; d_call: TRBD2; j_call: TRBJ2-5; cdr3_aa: CASSHPGTSIAQYF; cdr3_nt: TGCGCCAGCAGCCACCCCGGGACTAGTATTGCCCAGTACTTC
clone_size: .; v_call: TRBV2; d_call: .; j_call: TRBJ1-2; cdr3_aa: CASSGQLNYGYTF; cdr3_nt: TGTGCCAGCAGTGGACAACTGAACTATGGCTACACCTTC